This T cell receptor beta chain was sequenced for a study of tumor-infiltrating lymphocytes in oesophageal squamous cell carcinoma. The germline V gene encodes CDR1 SGHTA and CDR2 FQGNSA. This CDR3 has 15 residues. TCRdb redid the calling of the PCR reads with MiXCR, one entry per CDR3 protein. Of about 14,000 distinct CDR3 sequences listed, roughly half were seen once; the top ten hold approximately 15%. Input material: blood. The V gene is TRBV7-2, the J gene TRBJ2-6; maybe TRBD2 (6 bases). The J call is uncertain, as TRBJ2-7 better fits the DNA end. This clonotype was obtained from a male donor with esophageal squamous cell carcinoma. The CDR3 reads CASSLVRGSSYEQYF. CDR3 coding DNA: TGTGCCAGCAGCTTAGTGCGGGGAAGCTCCTACGAGCAGTACTTC.